The 12 T cell receptor beta chains listed next were all sequenced from one sample in a study of blood T cell repertoires in COVID-19. The data were produced by immunoSEQ multiplex PCR, yet TCRdb's version contains in-frame clones alone and is incomplete. The table lists about 360,000 clones, approximately 86% of them singletons. What was sequenced was peripheral blood. These receptors originate from a woman aged 55-70 years with COVID-19, enrolled during active disease.

The chain recombines TRBV6-6 with TRBJ1-5, with 7 bases matching TRBD1. With V trimmed by 6 bases and J by 4 bases, 6 bases remained unmatched. The CDR3 is 14 amino acids. In germline, CDR1 is MNHNY, CDR2 SVGAGI (reference sequence). The CDR3 bases are TGTGCCAGCAGCCATGAGACAGGGAATCAGCCCCAGCATTTT. The encoded protein is CASSHETGNQPQHF.

The chain employs TRBV15 and TRBJ2-7; D is possibly TRBD1 (7 bases). CDR3 length equals 16 residues. Germline V gene data show CDR1 as LNHNV and CDR2 as YYDKDF (reference sequence). V was pared by 1 base and J by 6 bases, with 19 bases between. The CDR3 DNA follows: TGTGCCACCAGCAGAGTAGGGGACCCAGGGGGGACCGAGCAGTACTTC. Translating gives CATSRVGDPGGTEQYF.

In this sample, this clone turned up once. In the same sample, other DNA sequences code for this CDR3. CDR3 sequence reads: CASSVAGRGETQYF. CDR3 nucleotide sequence: TGTGCCAGCAGCGTAGCCGGCAGAGGGGAGACCCAGTACTTC. The chain couples TRBV9 to TRBJ2-5; possibly TRBD2 for D (5 bases). The length of the CDR3 is 14 residues. V gave up 0 bases and J gave up 5 bases, with 11 bases separating them. CDR1 SGDLS and CDR2 YYNGEE come from the germline V gene.

The J gene is TRBJ2-5, the V gene TRBV3-1 (or the pseudogene TRBV3-2); no clear D gene. This CDR3 is built from 11 residues. Trimming pared 3 bases from V and 5 bases from J, leaving 4 bases between. Germline CDR1 is LGHDT and CDR2 is YNNKEL (reference sequence). CDR3 residues: CASSHRETQYF. DNA for the CDR3: TGTGCCAGCAGCCACCGGGAGACCCAGTACTTC.

Worth noting for this clone: This specimen includes other DNA sequences encoding the same CDR3. The chain combines TRBV5-1 with TRBJ2-7; D might be TRBD1 (5 bases). Germline V lookup: CDR1 SGHRS, CDR2 YFSETQ. V lost 4 bases and J 1 base, leaving 12 bases between the germline ends. This CDR3 contains 14 residues. The CDR3 sequence: CASSVNTGSYEQYF. The CDR3 coding sequence is TGCGCCAGCAGCGTAAACACAGGTTCCTACGAGCAGTACTTC.

The rearrangement joins TRBV19 to TRBJ2-1, with 9 bases matching TRBD1. The germline CDR1 and CDR2 sequences are LNHDA and SQIVND (reference sequence). The V segment lost 5 bases and the J segment 9 bases; nucleotides outside the gene matches: 5. The CDR3 length is 13 residues. The CDR3 loop reads CASSYGTGFEQFF. The CDR3 DNA sequence: TGTGCCAGTAGTTACGGGACAGGGTTTGAGCAGTTCTTC.

The chain joins TRBV2 to TRBJ2-5; 12 bases align to TRBD1. In germline, CDR1 is SNHLY, CDR2 FYNNEI. The CDR3 loop spans 14 amino acids. V dropped 7 bases and J dropped 5; count of bases not matched to a gene: 5. CDR3 DNA: TGTGCCAGCAACCGGGACAGGGGGCGGGAGACCCAGTACTTC. It translates to CASNRDRGRETQYF.

V usage is TRBV27 and J usage is TRBJ1-3; perhaps TRBD1 as D (6 bases). Trimming took 5 bases from V and 1 from J, leaving 12 bases between them. The germline V gene encodes CDR1 MNHEY and CDR2 SMNVEV (reference sequence). This CDR3 has 15 amino acids. The CDR3 DNA follows: TGTGCCAGCAGTCCTACAGGGATTTCTGGAAACACCATATATTTT. It translates to CASSPTGISGNTIYF.

The J gene is TRBJ1-1, the V gene TRBV18, with a possible D match to TRBD1 (6 bases). Germline V gene data show CDR1 as KGHSH and CDR2 as LQKENI. The CDR3 runs to 12 residues. The V gene lost 6 bases and the J gene lost 5 bases, with 10 bases spanning the gap. CDR3 amino acids: CASSPGETEAFF. CDR3 bases: TGTGCCAGCTCCCCAGGGGAGACTGAAGCTTTCTTT.

This chain's CDR3 is CASSIGLAQVKYF. In DNA, the CDR3 is TGTGCCAGTAGTATCGGTTTGGCGCAGGTAAAATACTTC. This chain uses TRBV19 with TRBJ2-7, with no clear D. Trimming removed 3 bases at V and 13 bases at J, with 19 bases between. The CDR3 is 13 amino acids. CDR1 is LNHDA, CDR2 SQIVND, per germline (reference sequence).

This clone was counted between two and nine times. The gene calls are TRBV7-2 and TRBJ2-2; the match to TRBD2 covers 9 bases. Germline assignment: CDR1 SGHTA and CDR2 FQGNSA. This CDR3 comprises 14 residues. The trim removed 7 bases at V and 7 bases at J, leaving 7 bases unmatched. This CDR3 reads CASKPSGASGELFF. CDR3 coding DNA: TGTGCCAGCAAACCTAGCGGGGCGAGCGGGGAGCTGTTTTTT.

V is TRBV5-4 and J is TRBJ1-4; the match to TRBD1 covers 8 bases. The J segment lost 13 bases and the V segment lost 0 bases, leaving 5 bases of the junction unmatched. The CDR3 is 13 residues long. CDR1 and CDR2 from the germline V gene are SGHNT and YYREEE (reference sequence). CDR3 coding DNA: TGTGCCAGCAGCTTGGAATCGGACAGGGTACTGTTTTTT. The encoded protein is CASSLESDRVLFF.